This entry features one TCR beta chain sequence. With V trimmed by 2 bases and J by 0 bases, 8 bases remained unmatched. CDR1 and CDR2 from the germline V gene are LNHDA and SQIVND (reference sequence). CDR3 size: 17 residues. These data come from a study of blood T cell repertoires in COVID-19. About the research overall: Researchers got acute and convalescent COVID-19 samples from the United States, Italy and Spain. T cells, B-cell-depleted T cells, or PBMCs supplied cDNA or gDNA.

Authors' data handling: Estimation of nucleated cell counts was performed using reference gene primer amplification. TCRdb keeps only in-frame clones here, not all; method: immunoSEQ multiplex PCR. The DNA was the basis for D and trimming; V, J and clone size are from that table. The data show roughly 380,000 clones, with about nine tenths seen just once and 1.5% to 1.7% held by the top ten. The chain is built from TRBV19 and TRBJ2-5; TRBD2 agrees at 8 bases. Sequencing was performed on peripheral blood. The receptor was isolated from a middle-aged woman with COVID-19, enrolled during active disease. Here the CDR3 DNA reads TGTGCCAGTAGTATACGGGCTAGCGGGCTGTACCAAGAGACCCAGTACTTC. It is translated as CASSIRASGLYQETQYF.